These 31 T cell receptor beta chains share one sample of origin, sequenced in a study of beta chain features in type 1 diabetes. Expressed TCRB transcripts were sequenced because the isolated RNA had all been reverse transcribed beforehand. The assay was immunoSEQ multiplex PCR, and TCRdb's table has in-frame clones only and misses some. Of 400,000 to 500,000 clones detected, more than 11% appear once; the ten largest clones hold roughly 0.033%. The sequencing sample was made of naive CD4+ T cells from blood. Source of these receptors: a man younger than 45 in good health.

The chain recombines TRBV7-2 with TRBJ2-7, with TRBD2 matching over 12 bases. Trimming took 0 bases from V and 1 from J; bases not matched to a gene: 7. Germline assignment: CDR1 SGHTA and CDR2 FQGNSA. This CDR3 comprises 18 residues. The CDR3 DNA follows: TGTGCCAGCAGCTTAGCGTGGACTAGCGGGGTCTCGTCCTACGAGCAGTACGTC. Its protein product is CASSLAWTSGVSSYEQYV.

This clone was seen a few times. The chain is built from TRBV30 and TRBJ1-1; no clear D. Germline lookup yields CDR1 GTSNPN and CDR2 SVGIG (reference sequence). The length of the CDR3 is 16 residues. Trimming removed 2 bases from V and 0 bases from J, with 16 bases in between. The CDR3 DNA is TGTGCCTGGAGTTCAACCTCGGGATACATGAACACTGAAGCTTTCTTT. This encodes CAWSSTSGYMNTEAFF. The whole variable domain, filled in from reference TRBV30 and TRBJ1-1, reads SQTIHQWPATLVQPVGSPLSLECTVEGTSNPNLYWYRQAAGRGLQLLFYSVGIGQISSEVPQNLSASRPQDRQFILSSKKLLLSDSGFYLCAWSSTSGYMNTEAFFGQGTRLTVV.

A few counts support this clone. Other DNA sequences in this specimen translate into the identical CDR3. This chain uses TRBV29-1 with TRBJ2-7; 8 bases are a match to TRBD1. Trimming took 7 bases from V and 5 from J; bases not matched to a gene: 4. Germline V gene lookup returns CDR1 SQVTM and CDR2 ANQGSEA. The CDR3 covers 11 residues. CDR3 nucleotides: TGCAGCGGGCAGGGGGCCGACGAGCAGTACGTC. It specifies CSGQGADEQYV.

This clone was picked up a small number of times. The CDR3 is CASTSKGPSNTGELFF. In DNA form, the CDR3 reads TGTGCCAGCACCTCCAAGGGGCCCTCGAACACCGGGGAGCTGTTTTTT. The chain employs TRBV7-9 and TRBJ2-2; tentative D call: TRBD1 (5 bases). The ends were cut back, 7 bases at V and 0 bases at J, with 15 bases in the middle. The CDR3 runs to 16 residues. The germline V gene has CDR1 SEHNR and CDR2 FQNEAQ (reference sequence).

The V gene is TRBV5-4, the J gene TRBJ2-5, with D tentatively TRBD1 (5 bases). Per germline, CDR1 SGHNT and CDR2 YYREEE (reference sequence). V was cut by 5 bases and J by 10 bases, with 18 bases left in between. The CDR3 spans 13 residues. CDR3 in amino acids: CASSYDSQLSQYF. In nucleotides, the CDR3 is TGTGCCAGCAGTTATGACAGTCAACTGAGCCAGTACTTC.

The rearrangement links TRBV14 to TRBJ1-6, with D perhaps TRBD1 (5 bases). Per the germline V gene, CDR1 is SGHDN and CDR2 is FVKESK. The CDR3 spans 16 residues. Trimming left V 1 base short and J 12 bases short, with 19 bases between. This CDR3 is CASSQGKTGPWVPLHF. CDR3 nucleotide sequence: TGTGCCAGCAGCCAAGGGAAAACAGGTCCGTGGGTACCCCTCCACTTT.

This clone was recorded a few times. CDR3 sequence reads: CASKAGGVDTQYF. DNA for the CDR3: TGTGCCAGTAAAGCGGGAGGAGTGGATACGCAGTATTTT. The rearrangement uses TRBV6-1 and TRBJ2-3, with 9 bases that match TRBD2. The length of the CDR3 is 13 residues. CDR1 is MNHNS, CDR2 SASEGT, per germline. Unmatched junction bases numbered 7, after V lost 9 bases and J lost 6 bases.

The J gene is TRBJ1-1, the V gene TRBV19; D call uncertain. The ends were cut back, 3 bases at V and 6 bases at J, with 11 bases in the middle. The germline V gene has CDR1 LNHDA and CDR2 SQIVND (reference sequence). This CDR3 is 13 amino acids long. CDR3 residues: CASSMNGIPEAFF. The CDR3 DNA reads as TGTGCCAGTAGTATGAACGGTATCCCTGAAGCTTTCTTT.

This clone was seen only a few times. The sample holds other DNA sequences that translate to the same CDR3. The chain uses TRBV30 and TRBJ1-5; 8 bases fit TRBD1. This CDR3 has 13 residues. The germline CDR1 and CDR2 sequences are GTSNPN and SVGIG (reference sequence). V lost 3 bases, J lost 7 bases, and 5 bases stayed unmatched. The CDR3 DNA follows: TGTGCCTGGAGCCTACAGGGGGGGCAGCCCCAGCATTTT. It translates to CAWSLQGGQPQHF.

The V gene is TRBV7-2, the J gene TRBJ2-3, with D possibly TRBD2 on 5 matching bases. Trimming removed 2 bases from V and 6 bases from J, with 18 bases in between. Looked up from germline, CDR1 is SGHTA and CDR2 is FQGNSA. The CDR3 totals 16 residues. As DNA, the CDR3 is TGTGCCAGCAGCTTAAGAGGGCAATTGCGGATCGATACGCAGTATTTT. This sequence encodes CASSLRGQLRIDTQYF.

This clone was detected only a few times. The rearrangement joins TRBV29-1 to TRBJ1-6, with 7 bases lining up with TRBD1. V lost 5 bases to trimming and J lost 7 bases; unmatched junction nucleotides: 5. Germline V gene lookup returns CDR1 SQVTM and CDR2 ANQGSEA. The CDR3 is 13 residues long. This CDR3 reads CSVLSGGNSPLHF. CDR3 nucleotide sequence: TGCAGCGTTCTTTCAGGGGGGAATTCACCCCTCCACTTT.

The chain couples TRBV5-4 to TRBJ2-1; no reliable D call. This CDR3 comprises 14 residues. The V end lost 8 bases, the J end lost 4 bases, and 16 bases lay between the germline ends. Germline CDR1 reads SGHNT; CDR2 reads YYREEE (reference sequence). CDR3 coding DNA: TGTGCCAGTGCACTATCACTAACGTACAATGAGCAGTTCTTC. Its protein is CASALSLTYNEQFF. Filled out from reference TRBV5-4 and TRBJ2-1, the complete variable domain reads ETGVTQSPTHLIKTRGQQVTLRCSSQSGHNTVSWYQQALGQGPQFIFQYYREEENGRGNFPPRFSGLQFPNYSSELNVNALELDDSALYLCASALSLTYNEQFFGPGTRLTVL.

V usage is TRBV5-1 and J usage is TRBJ2-2; 10 nucleotides match TRBD1. The CDR3 is 15 amino acids. Germline values: CDR1 SGHRS, CDR2 YFSETQ. The V and J ends lost 7 bases and 7 bases, in that order; junction bases with no gene match: 10. The CDR3 sequence: CASGTDRGRIGELFF. In DNA, the CDR3 is TGCGCCAGCGGAACAGACAGGGGGCGCATCGGGGAGCTGTTTTTT.

This clone was picked up a small number of times. The chain joins TRBV5-1 to TRBJ2-3; the match to TRBD1 covers 7 bases. This CDR3 has 15 residues. J was trimmed by 2 bases and V by 0 bases; bases with no gene match: 3. Per germline, CDR1 SGHRS and CDR2 YFSETQ. This CDR3 is CASSLEGTATDTQYF. The CDR3 nucleotides read TGCGCCAGCAGCTTGGAAGGGACAGCCACAGATACGCAGTATTTT.

A few counts support this clone. This sequence joins TRBV4-1 and TRBJ2-1, with a weak D call TRBD2 (5 bases). Between the trimmed V and J ends, which lost 2 bases and 9 bases, there was a span of 17 bases. In germline, CDR1 is MGHRA, CDR2 YSYEKL. This CDR3 comprises 15 residues. The CDR3 here is CASSQPRREWGEQFF. The CDR3 coding sequence is TGCGCCAGCAGCCAACCCCGACGGGAATGGGGTGAGCAGTTCTTC.

CDR3 in amino acids: CASSPGQGSEQYV. CDR3 DNA sequence: TGTGCCAGCAGCCCGGGACAGGGCTCCGAGCAGTACGTC. J is TRBJ2-7 and V is TRBV7-3; 9 positions match TRBD1. CDR3 length: 13 amino acids. The germline V gene encodes CDR1 SGHTA and CDR2 FQGTGA. The ends lost 5 bases at V and 6 bases at J; junction bases unmatched: 5.

The rearrangement links TRBV7-9 to TRBJ2-5; D remains unclear. The CDR3 consists of 14 residues. The germline gives CDR1 SEHNR, CDR2 FQNEAQ (reference sequence). V was shortened by 3 bases and J by 2 bases, with 10 bases between the two germline ends. DNA for the CDR3: TGTGCCAGCAGCTTTTCGTGGGATCAAGAGACCCAGTACTTC. This sequence encodes CASSFSWDQETQYF.

This clone has more than one count but fewer than ten. The chain couples TRBV7-9 to TRBJ1-2; tentative D call: TRBD1 (6 bases). The CDR3 is 13 amino acids. The V and J ends lost 1 base and 3 bases respectively, with 6 bases between them. Germline CDR1 is SEHNR and CDR2 is FQNEAQ (reference sequence). Written as DNA, the CDR3 is TGTGCCAGCAGCTTAGGACAGGACTATGGCTACACCTTC. Amino acids: CASSLGQDYGYTF.

In this sample, this clone turned up a few times. The genes are TRBV2 and TRBJ2-7; 8 positions agree with TRBD1. The CDR3 length is 17 residues. V dropped 6 bases and J dropped 3; count of bases not matched to a gene: 16. CDR1 is SNHLY and CDR2 is FYNNEI in the germline V gene. In DNA, the CDR3 is TGTGCCAGCAGCGCCGGGACAGGAGATTTAATGAGCTACGAGCAGTACTTC. Amino acids: CASSAGTGDLMSYEQYF.

The sample holds a few counts of this clone. The rearrangement joins TRBV21-1 to TRBJ2-7; TRBD2 reflects the table's D call only, with no check against the DNA. TRBV21-1 is listed as a pseudogene. There are 15 residues in the CDR3. The CDR3 protein is CASSKDPPPRGGQYF. The CDR3, as DNA: TGTGCCAGCAGCAAAGACCCGCCCCCTCGGGGGGGGCAGTACTTC.

This chain joins TRBV4-3 and TRBJ2-2; no definite D call. Trimming cost V 0 bases and J 5 bases, with 1 base left between them. CDR3 length: 12 residues. From germline, CDR1 is LGHNA and CDR2 YSLEER. In DNA, the CDR3 is TGCGCCAGCAGCCAAGAGACCGGGGAGCTGTTTTTT. It is translated as CASSQETGELFF.

This chain joins TRBV5-1 and TRBJ1-2; D perhaps matches TRBD1 (5 bases). V lost 0 bases to trimming and J lost 5 bases, with 8 bases between them. The CDR3 contains 13 residues. The germline V gene encodes CDR1 SGHRS and CDR2 YFSETQ. CDR3 nucleotide sequence: TGCGCCAGCAGCTTGGAGGGGCGGTATGGCTACACCTTC. Its protein product is CASSLEGRYGYTF.

This clone was seen a handful of times. The J gene is TRBJ1-2, the V gene TRBV30; D possibly corresponds to TRBD1 (5 bases). The germline gives CDR1 GTSNPN, CDR2 SVGIG (reference sequence). The ends were cut back, 1 base at V and 4 bases at J, with 16 bases in the middle. This CDR3 has 15 residues. The CDR3 DNA sequence: TGTGCCTGGAGTGCCGGGGGATCCCTTCGCTATGGCTACACCTTC. It codes for CAWSAGGSLRYGYTF.

The CDR3 sequence: CASSVEGVGTGELFF. CDR3 DNA: TGTGCCAGCAGCGTAGAGGGGGTCGGGACCGGGGAGCTGTTTTTT. The chain couples TRBV9 to TRBJ2-2, with TRBD1 as a possible D gene (6 bases). The V end lost 0 bases, the J end lost 5 bases, and 11 bases lay between the germline ends. The CDR3 is 15 amino acids. The V gene's germline CDR1 is SGDLS and CDR2 YYNGEE.

This clone was counted between two and nine times. This sequence joins TRBV5-1 and TRBJ2-1, with D uncertain. Germline V gives CDR1 SGHRS, CDR2 YFSETQ. CDR3 length equals 14 residues. Trimming left V 0 bases short and J 4 bases short, with 8 bases between. The CDR3, as DNA: TGCGCCAGCAGCTTGGTGCAGTTATACAATGAGCAGTTCTTC. Amino acids: CASSLVQLYNEQFF.

The chain couples TRBV25-1 to TRBJ2-2, with D perhaps matching TRBD1 (5 bases). CDR3 length: 14 residues. Germline-derived CDR1 and CDR2 are MGHDK and SYGVNS. V lost 2 bases, J lost 4 bases, and 8 bases lay in between. The CDR3 loop is CASSEQGTTGELFF. Here the CDR3 DNA reads TGTGCCAGCAGTGAACAGGGAACCACCGGGGAGCTGTTTTTT.

In its sample, this clone was seen a few times. V gene TRBV7-2 combines with J gene TRBJ2-3; D not resolved. V was pared by 4 bases and J by 4 bases, with 9 bases between. CDR1 and CDR2 from the germline V gene are SGHTA and FQGNSA. The CDR3 spans 13 residues. The DNA for the CDR3 is TGTGCCAGCAGCTGGCTAGTGGCAGATACGCAGTATTTT. It encodes CASSWLVADTQYF.

This clone was recorded a few times. The chain carries TRBV4-3 and TRBJ2-2; 7 bases are shared with TRBD1. The length of the CDR3 is 16 residues. Trimming took 4 bases from V and 0 from J; bases not matched to a gene: 5. Germline-derived CDR1 and CDR2 are LGHNA and YSLEER. The CDR3 here is CASSRTTGANTGELFF. CDR3 in DNA: TGCGCCAGCAGCCGCACAACAGGGGCGAACACCGGGGAGCTGTTTTTT.

CDR3 protein: CASSPDRGPQPQHF. DNA for the CDR3: TGTGCCAGCAGCCCGGACAGGGGCCCTCAGCCCCAGCATTTT. This chain joins TRBV7-9 and TRBJ1-5, with TRBD1 identical over 9 bases. The germline gives CDR1 SEHNR, CDR2 FQNEAQ (reference sequence). CDR3 length: 14 amino acids. The junction had 5 bases not matched to a gene; V was cut back by 5 bases and J by 6 bases.

The chain has TRBV4-3 and TRBJ2-1; TRBD1 matches 8 bases. CDR3 size: 15 residues. Germline V lookup: CDR1 LGHNA, CDR2 YSLEER. Trimming cost V 3 bases and J 9 bases; bases outside gene matches: 10. Here the CDR3 reads CASSHAGTGWREQFF. Here the CDR3 DNA reads TGCGCCAGCAGCCACGCGGGGACAGGCTGGCGTGAGCAGTTCTTC.

This clone was detected ten times or more. The J gene is TRBJ2-7, the V gene TRBV25-1, with D perhaps matching TRBD1 (6 bases). Germline CDR1 MGHDK, CDR2 SYGVNS. V was clipped by 7 bases and J by 6 bases, with 10 bases between them. CDR3 size: 11 residues. The CDR3 coding sequence is TGTGCCAGCACAGGGGTTCGCGAGCAGTACTTC. Protein: CASTGVREQYF.